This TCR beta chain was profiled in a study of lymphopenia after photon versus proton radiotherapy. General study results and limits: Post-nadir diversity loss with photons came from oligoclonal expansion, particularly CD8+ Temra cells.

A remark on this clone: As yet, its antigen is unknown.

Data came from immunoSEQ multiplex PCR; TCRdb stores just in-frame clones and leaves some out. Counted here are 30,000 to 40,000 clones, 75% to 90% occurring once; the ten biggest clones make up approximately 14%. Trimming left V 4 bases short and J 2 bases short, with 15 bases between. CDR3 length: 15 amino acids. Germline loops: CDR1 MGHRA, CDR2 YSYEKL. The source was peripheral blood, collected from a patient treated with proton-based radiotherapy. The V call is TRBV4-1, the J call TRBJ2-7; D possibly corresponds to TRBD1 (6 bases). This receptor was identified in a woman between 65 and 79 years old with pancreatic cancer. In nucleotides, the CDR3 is TGCGCCAGCAGCCGTTACAGGGAACCTACCTACGAGCAGTACTTC. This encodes CASSRYREPTYEQYF.